The sequence of this TCR beta chain was determined in a study of blood T cell repertoires in COVID-19. In the study overall: The United States, Italy and Spain supplied acute and convalescent COVID-19 samples.

Generated by immunoSEQ multiplex PCR, the TCRdb table keeps only in-frame clones and is missing some. This table has approximately 140,000 clones, around 84% appearing once. Germline loops: CDR1 SGHNT, CDR2 YYREEE (reference sequence). The trim removed 2 bases at V and 5 bases at J, leaving 10 bases unmatched. The CDR3 sequence is 16 residues long. Sequences were obtained from peripheral blood. J is TRBJ2-5 and V is TRBV5-4, with TRBD2 matching 9 bases. The source is a man aged 55 to 70 with active or convalescent COVID-19. CDR3 nucleotide sequence: TGTGCCAGCAGCTTCGGGGCGGGGGGGCGCAGGGAGACCCAGTACTTC. It translates to CASSFGAGGRRETQYF.